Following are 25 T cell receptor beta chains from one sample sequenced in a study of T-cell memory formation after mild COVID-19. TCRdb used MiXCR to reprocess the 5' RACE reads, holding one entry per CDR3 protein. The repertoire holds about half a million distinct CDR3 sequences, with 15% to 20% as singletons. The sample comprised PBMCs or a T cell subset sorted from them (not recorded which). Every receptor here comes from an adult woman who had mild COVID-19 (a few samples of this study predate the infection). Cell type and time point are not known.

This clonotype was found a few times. CDR3 nucleotide sequence: TGTGCCAGCAGTTTAGGTCACACCGGGGGCTATAATTCACCCCTCCACTTT. This encodes CASSLGHTGGYNSPLHF. The J gene is TRBJ1-6, the V gene TRBV12-3 or TRBV12-4, with a tentative D call TRBD1 (5 bases). The length of the CDR3 is 17 residues. The V end lost 1 base, the J end lost 3 bases, and 13 bases lay between the germline ends.

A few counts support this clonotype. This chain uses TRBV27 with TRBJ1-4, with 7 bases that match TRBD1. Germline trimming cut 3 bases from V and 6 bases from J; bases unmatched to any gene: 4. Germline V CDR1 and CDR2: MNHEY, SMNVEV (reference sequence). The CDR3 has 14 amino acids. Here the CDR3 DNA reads TGTGCCAGCAGTTTGGAGGGGGCGGATGAAAAACTGTTTTTT. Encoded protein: CASSLEGADEKLFF.

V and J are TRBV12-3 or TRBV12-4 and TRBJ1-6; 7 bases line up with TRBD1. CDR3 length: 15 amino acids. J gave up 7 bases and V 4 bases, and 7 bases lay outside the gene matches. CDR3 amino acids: CASSSYGQENSPLHF. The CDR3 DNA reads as TGTGCCAGCAGTTCTTACGGACAGGAGAATTCACCCCTCCACTTT.

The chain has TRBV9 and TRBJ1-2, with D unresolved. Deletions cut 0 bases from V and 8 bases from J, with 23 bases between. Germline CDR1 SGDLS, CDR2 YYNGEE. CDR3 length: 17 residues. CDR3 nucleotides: TGTGCCAGCAGCGTAGGCCTCGAGAGGGCCTCATTCTTCGGCTACACCTTC. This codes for CASSVGLERASFFGYTF.

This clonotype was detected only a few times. DNA of the CDR3: TGTGCCAGCAGCTTAAGGGAGATTTGGCGGGGCTACACCTTC. Translating it yields CASSLREIWRGYTF. The gene calls are TRBV7-9 and TRBJ1-2; D gene unclear. The CDR3 runs 14 residues. Germline assignment: CDR1 SEHNR and CDR2 FQNEAQ (reference sequence). Trimming left V 2 bases short and J 8 bases short, with 15 bases between.

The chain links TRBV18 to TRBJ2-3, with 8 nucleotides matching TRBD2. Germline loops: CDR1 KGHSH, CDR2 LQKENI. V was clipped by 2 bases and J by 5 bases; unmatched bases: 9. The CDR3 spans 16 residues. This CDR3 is CASSPGSGGLGDTQYF. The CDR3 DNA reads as TGTGCCAGCTCACCAGGCAGCGGGGGCCTTGGAGATACGCAGTATTTT. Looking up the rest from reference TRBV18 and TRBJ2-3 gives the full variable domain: NAGVMQNPRHLVRRRGQEARLRCSPMKGHSHVYWYRQLPEEGLKFMVYLQKENIIDESGMPKERFSAEFPKEGPSILRIQQVVRGDSAAYFCASSPGSGGLGDTQYFGPGTRLTVL.

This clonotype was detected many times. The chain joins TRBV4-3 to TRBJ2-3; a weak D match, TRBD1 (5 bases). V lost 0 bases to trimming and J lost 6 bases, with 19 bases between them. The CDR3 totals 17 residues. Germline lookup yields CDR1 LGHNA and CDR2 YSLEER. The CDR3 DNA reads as TGCGCCAGCAGCCAAGACGGCGTGTCCCCCAGGGCCGATACGCAGTATTTT. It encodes CASSQDGVSPRADTQYF.

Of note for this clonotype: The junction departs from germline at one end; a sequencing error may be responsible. CDR3 protein: CASSLSRDTEAFF. CDR3 DNA sequence: TGTGCCAGCAGCTTATCCCGTGACACTGAAGCTTTCTTT. The chain has TRBV5-1 and TRBJ1-1; D unresolved. This CDR3 is 13 amino acids long. The germline V gene has CDR1 SGHRS and CDR2 YFSETQ.

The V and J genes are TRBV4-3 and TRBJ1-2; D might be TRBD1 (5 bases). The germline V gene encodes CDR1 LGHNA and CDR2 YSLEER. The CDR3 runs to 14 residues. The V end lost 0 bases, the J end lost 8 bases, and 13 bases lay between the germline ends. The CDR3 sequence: CASSQDRAYGGYTF. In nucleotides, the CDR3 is TGCGCCAGCAGCCAAGACAGGGCGTACGGGGGCTACACCTTC.

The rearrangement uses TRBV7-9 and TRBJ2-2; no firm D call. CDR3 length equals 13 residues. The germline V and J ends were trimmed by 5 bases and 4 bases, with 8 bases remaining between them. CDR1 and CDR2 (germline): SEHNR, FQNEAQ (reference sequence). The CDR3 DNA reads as TGTGCCAGCAGCCCGCCCCCCACCGGGGAGCTGTTTTTT. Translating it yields CASSPPPTGELFF.

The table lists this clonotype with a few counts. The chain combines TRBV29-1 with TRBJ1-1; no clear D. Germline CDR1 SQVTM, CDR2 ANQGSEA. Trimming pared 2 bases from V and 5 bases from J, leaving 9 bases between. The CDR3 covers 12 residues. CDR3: CSVEPGVTEAFF. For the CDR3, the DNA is TGCAGCGTTGAACCCGGGGTGACTGAAGCTTTCTTT.

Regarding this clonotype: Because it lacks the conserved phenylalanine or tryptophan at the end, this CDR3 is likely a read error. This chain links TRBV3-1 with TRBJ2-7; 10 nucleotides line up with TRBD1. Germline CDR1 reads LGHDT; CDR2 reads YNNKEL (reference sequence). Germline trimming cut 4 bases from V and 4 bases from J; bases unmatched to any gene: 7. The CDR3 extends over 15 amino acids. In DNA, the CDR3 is TGTGCCAGCAGCCCTCCAGACAGGGGGCAATACGAGCAGTACTTA. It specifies CASSPPDRGQYEQYL.

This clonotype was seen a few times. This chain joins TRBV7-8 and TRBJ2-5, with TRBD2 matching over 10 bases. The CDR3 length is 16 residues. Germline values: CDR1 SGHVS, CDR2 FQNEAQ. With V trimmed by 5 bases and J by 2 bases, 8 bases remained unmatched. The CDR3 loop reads CASSPKGLAAQETQYF. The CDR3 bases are TGTGCCAGCAGCCCCAAAGGACTAGCGGCACAAGAGACCCAGTACTTC.

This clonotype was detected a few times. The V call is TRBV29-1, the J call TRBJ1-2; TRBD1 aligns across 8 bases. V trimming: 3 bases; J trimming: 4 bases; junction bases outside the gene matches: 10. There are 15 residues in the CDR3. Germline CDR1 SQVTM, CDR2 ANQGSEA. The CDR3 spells CSVDQGARGFYGYTF. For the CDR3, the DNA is TGCAGCGTTGACCAGGGGGCGCGTGGGTTCTATGGCTACACCTTC.

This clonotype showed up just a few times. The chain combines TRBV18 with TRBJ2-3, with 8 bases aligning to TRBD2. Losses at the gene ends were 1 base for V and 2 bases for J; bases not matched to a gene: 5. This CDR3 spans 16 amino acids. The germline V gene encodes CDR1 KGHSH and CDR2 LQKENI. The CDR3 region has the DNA TGTGCCAGCTCACCACTAGCGGGGTTAAACACAGATACGCAGTATTTT. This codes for CASSPLAGLNTDTQYF.

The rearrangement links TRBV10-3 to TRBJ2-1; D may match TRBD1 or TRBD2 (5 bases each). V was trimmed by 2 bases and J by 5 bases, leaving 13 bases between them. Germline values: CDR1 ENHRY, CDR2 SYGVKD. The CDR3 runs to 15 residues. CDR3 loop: CAISEGDRLHNEQFF. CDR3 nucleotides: TGTGCCATCAGTGAGGGGGACCGGCTCCACAATGAGCAGTTCTTC.

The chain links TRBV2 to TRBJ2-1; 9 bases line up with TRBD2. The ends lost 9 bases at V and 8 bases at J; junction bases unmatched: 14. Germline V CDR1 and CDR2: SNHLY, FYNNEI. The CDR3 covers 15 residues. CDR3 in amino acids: CARETGGGALDEQFF. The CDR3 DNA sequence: TGTGCCAGAGAGACCGGCGGGGGGGCCTTAGATGAGCAGTTCTTC.

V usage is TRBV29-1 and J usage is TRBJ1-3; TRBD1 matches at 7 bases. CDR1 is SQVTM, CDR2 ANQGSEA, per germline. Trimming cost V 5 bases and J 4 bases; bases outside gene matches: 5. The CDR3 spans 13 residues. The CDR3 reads CSVSDRVGNTIYF. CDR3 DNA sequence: TGCAGCGTTTCCGACAGGGTCGGAAACACCATATATTTT. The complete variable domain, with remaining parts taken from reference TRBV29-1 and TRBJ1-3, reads SAVISQKPSRDICQRGTSLTIQCQVDSQVTMMFWYRQQPGQSLTLIATANQGSEATYESGFVIDKFPISRPNLTFSTLTVSNMSPEDSSIYLCSVSDRVGNTIYFGEGSWLTVV.

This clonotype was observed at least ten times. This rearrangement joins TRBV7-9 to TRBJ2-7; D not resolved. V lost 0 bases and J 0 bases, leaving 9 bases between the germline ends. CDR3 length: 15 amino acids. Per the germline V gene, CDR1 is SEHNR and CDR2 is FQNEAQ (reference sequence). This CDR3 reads CASSLANRASYEQYF. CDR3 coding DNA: TGTGCCAGCAGCTTAGCAAACCGTGCCTCCTACGAGCAGTACTTC. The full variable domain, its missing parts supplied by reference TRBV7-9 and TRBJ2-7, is DTGVSQNPRHKITKRGQNVTFRCDPISEHNRLYWYRQTLGQGPEFLTYFQNEAQLEKSRLLSDRFSAERPKGSFSTLEIQRTEQGDSAMYLCASSLANRASYEQYFGPGTRLTVT.

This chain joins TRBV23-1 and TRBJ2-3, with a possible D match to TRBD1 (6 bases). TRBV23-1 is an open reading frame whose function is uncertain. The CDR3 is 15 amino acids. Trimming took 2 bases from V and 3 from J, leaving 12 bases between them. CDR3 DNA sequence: TGCGCCAGCAGTCAAGAGAACAGGGAGACAGATACGCAGTATTTT. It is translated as CASSQENRETDTQYF.

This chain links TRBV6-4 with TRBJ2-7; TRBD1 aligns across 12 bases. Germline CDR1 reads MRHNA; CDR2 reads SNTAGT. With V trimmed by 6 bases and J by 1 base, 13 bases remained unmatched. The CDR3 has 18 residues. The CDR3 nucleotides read TGTGCCAGCAGGGGCCGGGACAGGGGGCGGGAAGGTTCCTACGAGCAGTACTTC. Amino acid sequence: CASRGRDRGREGSYEQYF.

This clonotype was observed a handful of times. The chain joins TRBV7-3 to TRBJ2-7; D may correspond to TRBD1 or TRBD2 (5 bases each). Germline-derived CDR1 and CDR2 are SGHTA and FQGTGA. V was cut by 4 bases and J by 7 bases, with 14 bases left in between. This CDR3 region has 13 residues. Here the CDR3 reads CASSSGAREEQYF. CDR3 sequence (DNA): TGTGCCAGCAGCTCCGGGGCCAGGGAAGAGCAGTACTTC. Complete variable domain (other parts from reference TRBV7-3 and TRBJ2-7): GAGVSQTPSNKVTEKGKYVELRCDPISGHTALYWYRQSLGQGPEFLIYFQGTGAADDSGLPNDRFFAVRPEGSVSTLKIQRTERGDSAVYLCASSSGAREEQYFGPGTRLTVT.

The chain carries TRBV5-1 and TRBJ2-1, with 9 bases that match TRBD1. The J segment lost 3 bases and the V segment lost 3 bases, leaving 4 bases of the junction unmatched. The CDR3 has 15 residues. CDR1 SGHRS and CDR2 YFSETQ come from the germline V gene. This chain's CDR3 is CASSSGTGNYNEQFF. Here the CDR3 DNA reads TGCGCCAGCAGCTCCGGGACAGGGAACTACAATGAGCAGTTCTTC.

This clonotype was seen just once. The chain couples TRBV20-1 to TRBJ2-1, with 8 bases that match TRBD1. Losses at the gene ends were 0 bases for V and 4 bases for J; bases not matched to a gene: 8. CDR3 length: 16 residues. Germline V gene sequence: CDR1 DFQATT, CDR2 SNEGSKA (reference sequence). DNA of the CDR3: TGCAGTGCTAGAGATCGGGGGACAGGCTATTACAATGAGCAGTTCTTC. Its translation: CSARDRGTGYYNEQFF.

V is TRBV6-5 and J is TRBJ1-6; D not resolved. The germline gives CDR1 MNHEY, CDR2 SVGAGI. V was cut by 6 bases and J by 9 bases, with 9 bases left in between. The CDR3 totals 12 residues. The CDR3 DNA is TGTGCCAGCAGCCCCGACGGTTCACCCCTCCACTTT. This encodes CASSPDGSPLHF.